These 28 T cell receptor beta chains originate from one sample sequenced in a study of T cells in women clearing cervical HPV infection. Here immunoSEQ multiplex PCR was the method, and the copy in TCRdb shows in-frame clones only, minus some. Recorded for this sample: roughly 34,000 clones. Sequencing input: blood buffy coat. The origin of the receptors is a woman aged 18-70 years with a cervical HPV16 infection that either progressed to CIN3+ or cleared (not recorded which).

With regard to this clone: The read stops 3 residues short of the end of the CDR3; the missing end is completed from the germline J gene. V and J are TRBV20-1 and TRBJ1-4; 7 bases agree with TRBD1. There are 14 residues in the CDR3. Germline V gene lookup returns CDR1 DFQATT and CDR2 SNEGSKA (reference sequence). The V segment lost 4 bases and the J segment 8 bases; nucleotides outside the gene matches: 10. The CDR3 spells CSATTGRVSEKLFF. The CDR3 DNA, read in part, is TGCAGTGCTACGACAGGGAGAGTGAGCGAAAAA.

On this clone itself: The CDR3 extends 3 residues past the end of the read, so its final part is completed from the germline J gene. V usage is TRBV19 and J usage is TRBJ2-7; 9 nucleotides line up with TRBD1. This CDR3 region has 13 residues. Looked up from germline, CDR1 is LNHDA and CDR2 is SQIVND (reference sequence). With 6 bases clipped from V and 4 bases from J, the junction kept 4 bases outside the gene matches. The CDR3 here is CASSRDRAYEQYF. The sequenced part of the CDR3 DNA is TGTGCCAGTAGCCGGGACAGGGCGTACGAG.

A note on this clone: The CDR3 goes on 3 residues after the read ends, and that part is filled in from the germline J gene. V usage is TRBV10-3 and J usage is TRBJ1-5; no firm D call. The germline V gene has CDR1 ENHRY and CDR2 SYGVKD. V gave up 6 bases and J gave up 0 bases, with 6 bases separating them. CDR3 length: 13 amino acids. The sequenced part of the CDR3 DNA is TGTGCCATCAGACACTATAGCAATCAGCCC. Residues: CAIRHYSNQP. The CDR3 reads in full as CAIRHYSNQPQHF.

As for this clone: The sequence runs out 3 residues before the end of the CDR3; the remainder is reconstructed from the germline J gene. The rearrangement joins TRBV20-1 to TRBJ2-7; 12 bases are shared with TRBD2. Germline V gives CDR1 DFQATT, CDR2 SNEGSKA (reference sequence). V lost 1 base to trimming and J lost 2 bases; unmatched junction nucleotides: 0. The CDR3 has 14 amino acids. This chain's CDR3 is CSARGTSGTYEQYF. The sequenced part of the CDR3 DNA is TGCAGTGCTAGAGGGACTAGCGGGACCTACGAG.

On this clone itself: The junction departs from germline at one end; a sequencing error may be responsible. The CDR3 region is CASSKAAGGNYNDYTF. The CDR3 DNA, read in part, is TGTGCCAGCAGTAAAGCTGCGGGAGGAAATTACAATGAC. The V gene is TRBV2, the J gene TRBJ1-2; D call uncertain. The read ends 3 residues early relative to the CDR3; the germline J gene fills the gap. The germline V gene encodes CDR1 SNHLY and CDR2 FYNNEI. The CDR3 length is 16 residues.

The sequenced CDR3 bases are TGTGCCATCAGTGGAGTGACACATTACAATGAG. This translates into CAISGVTHYNE. The complete CDR3 reads CAISGVTHYNEQFF. This chain joins TRBV10-3 and TRBJ2-1; unclear D gene. The DNA ends 3 residues before the CDR3 does, and the rest of the CDR3 is filled in from the germline J gene. V lost 4 bases, J lost 4 bases, and 11 bases lay in between. There are 14 residues in the CDR3. CDR1 and CDR2 (germline): ENHRY, SYGVKD.

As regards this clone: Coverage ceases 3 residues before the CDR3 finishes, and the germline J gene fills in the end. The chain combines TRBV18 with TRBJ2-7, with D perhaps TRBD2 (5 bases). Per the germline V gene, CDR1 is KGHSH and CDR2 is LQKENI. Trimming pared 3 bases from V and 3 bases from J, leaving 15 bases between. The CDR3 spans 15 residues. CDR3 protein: CASSPPGPAGYEQYF. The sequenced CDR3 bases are TGTGCCAGCTCACCTCCCGGTCCGGCGGGCTACGAG.

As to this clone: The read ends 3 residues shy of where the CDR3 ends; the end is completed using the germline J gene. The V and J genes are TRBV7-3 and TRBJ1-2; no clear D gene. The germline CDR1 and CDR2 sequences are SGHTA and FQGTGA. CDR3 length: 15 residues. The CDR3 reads CASSPEGLAMETYTF. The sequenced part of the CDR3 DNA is TGTGCCAGCAGCCCAGAAGGACTAGCCATGGAGACC.

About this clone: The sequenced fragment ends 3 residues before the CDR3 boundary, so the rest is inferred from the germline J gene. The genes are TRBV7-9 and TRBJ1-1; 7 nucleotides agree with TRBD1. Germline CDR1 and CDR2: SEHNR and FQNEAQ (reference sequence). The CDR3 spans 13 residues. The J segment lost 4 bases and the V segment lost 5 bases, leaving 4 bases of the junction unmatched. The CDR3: CASSTGQPTEAFF. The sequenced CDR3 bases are TGTGCCAGCAGCACGGGACAGCCCACTGAA.

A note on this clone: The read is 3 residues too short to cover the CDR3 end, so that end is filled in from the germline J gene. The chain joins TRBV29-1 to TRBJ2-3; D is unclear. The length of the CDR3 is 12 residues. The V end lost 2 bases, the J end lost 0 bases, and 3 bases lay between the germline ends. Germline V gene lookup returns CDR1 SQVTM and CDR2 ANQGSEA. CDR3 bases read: TGCAGCGTTGAAAGGAGCACAGATACG. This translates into CSVERSTDT. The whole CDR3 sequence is CSVERSTDTQYF.

This CDR3 reads CAWDRVGSPLHF. Partial CDR3 DNA: TGTGCCTGGGACAGGGTGGGCTCACCC. The chain links TRBV30 to TRBJ1-6; TRBD1 matches at 7 bases. The observed sequence ends 3 residues before the CDR3 terminus, with the missing tail filled in from the germline J gene. This CDR3 has 12 residues. The J segment lost 10 bases and the V segment lost 5 bases, leaving 5 bases of the junction unmatched. The V gene's germline CDR1 is GTSNPN and CDR2 SVGIG (reference sequence).

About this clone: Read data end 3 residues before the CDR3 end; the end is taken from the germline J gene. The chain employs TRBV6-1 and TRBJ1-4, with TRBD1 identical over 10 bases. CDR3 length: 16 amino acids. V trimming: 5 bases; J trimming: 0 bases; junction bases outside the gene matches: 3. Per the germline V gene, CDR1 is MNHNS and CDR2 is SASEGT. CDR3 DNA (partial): TGTGCCAGCAGTAAAGGACAGGGGGCAACTAATGAAAAA. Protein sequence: CASSKGQGATNEK. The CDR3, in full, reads CASSKGQGATNEKLFF.

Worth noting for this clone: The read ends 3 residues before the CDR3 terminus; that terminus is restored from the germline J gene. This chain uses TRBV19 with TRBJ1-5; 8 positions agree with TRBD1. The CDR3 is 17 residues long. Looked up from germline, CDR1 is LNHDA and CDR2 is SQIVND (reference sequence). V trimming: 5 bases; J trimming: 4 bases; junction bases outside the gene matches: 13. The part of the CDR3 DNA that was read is TGTGCCAGTAGTTCGCCGGGCAGGGGGCGCGGTAATCAGCCC. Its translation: CASSSPGRGRGNQP. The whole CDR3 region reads CASSSPGRGRGNQPQHF.

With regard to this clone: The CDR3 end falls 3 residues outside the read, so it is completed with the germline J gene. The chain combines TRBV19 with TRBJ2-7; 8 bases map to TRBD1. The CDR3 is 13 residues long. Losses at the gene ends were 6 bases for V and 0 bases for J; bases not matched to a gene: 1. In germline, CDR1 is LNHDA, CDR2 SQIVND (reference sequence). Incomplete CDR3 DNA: TGTGCCAGTAGCGGACAGGGCTCCTACGAG. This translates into CASSGQGSYE. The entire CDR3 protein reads CASSGQGSYEQYF.

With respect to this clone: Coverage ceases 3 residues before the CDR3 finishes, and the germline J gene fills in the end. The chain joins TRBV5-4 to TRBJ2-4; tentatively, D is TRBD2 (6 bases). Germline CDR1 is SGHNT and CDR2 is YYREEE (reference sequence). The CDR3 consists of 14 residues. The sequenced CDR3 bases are TGTGCCAGCAGCTTGGGGCGGGATCAAGAGACT. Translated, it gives CASSLGRDQET. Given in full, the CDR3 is CASSLGRDQETQYF.

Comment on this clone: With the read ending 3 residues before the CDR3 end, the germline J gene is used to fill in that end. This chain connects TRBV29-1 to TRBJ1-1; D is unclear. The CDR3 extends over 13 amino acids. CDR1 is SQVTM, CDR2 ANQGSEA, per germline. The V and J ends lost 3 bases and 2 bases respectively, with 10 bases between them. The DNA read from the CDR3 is TGCAGCGTTGATTCACAGTCTAACACTGAA. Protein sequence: CSVDSQSNTE. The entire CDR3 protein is CSVDSQSNTEAFF.

The CDR3 protein is CSARGAGANQETQYF. The covered CDR3 bases are TGCAGTGCTAGAGGAGCGGGGGCTAACCAAGAGACG. This rearrangement joins TRBV20-1 to TRBJ2-3; 8 bases line up with TRBD2. The read terminates 3 residues ahead of where the CDR3 ends, so the germline J gene completes it. The CDR3 contains 15 residues. Per germline, CDR1 DFQATT and CDR2 SNEGSKA (reference sequence).

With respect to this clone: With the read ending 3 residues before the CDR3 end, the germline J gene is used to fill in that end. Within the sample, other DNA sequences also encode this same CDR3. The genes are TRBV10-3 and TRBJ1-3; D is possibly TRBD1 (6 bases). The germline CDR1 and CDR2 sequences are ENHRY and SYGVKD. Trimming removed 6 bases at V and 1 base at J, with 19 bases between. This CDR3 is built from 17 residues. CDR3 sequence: CAIRTLTGEMSGNTIYF. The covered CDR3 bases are TGTGCCATCAGGACGTTGACAGGAGAGATGTCTGGAAACACC.

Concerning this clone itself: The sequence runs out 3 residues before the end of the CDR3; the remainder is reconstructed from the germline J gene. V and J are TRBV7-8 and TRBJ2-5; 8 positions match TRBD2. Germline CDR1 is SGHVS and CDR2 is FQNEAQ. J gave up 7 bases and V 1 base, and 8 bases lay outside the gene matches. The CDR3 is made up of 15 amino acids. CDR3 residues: CASSLGLSGSSTQYF. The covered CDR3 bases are TGTGCCAGCAGCTTAGGTCTCAGCGGGAGTTCGACC.

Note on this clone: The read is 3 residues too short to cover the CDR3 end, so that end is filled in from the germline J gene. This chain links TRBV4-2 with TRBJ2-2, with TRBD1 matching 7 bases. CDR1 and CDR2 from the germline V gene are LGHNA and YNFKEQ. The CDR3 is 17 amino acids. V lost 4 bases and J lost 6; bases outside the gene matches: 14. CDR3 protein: CASSPSRGATGAGELFF. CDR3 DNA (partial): TGTGCCAGCAGCCCCTCAAGAGGGGCCACAGGGGCCGGGGAG.

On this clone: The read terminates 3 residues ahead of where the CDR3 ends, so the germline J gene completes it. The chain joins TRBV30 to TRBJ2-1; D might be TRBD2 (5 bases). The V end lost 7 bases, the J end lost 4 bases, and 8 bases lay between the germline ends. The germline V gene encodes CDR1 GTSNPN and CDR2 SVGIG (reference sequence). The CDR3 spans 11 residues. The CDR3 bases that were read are TGTGCCTTAAGAGGGTACAATGAG. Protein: CALRGYNE. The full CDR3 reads CALRGYNEQFF. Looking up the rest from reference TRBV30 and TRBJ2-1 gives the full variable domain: SQTIHQWPATLVQPVGSPLSLECTVEGTSNPNLYWYRQAAGRGLQLLFYSVGIGQISSEVPQNLSASRPQDRQFILSSKKLLLSDSGFYLCALRGYNEQFFGPGTRLTVL.

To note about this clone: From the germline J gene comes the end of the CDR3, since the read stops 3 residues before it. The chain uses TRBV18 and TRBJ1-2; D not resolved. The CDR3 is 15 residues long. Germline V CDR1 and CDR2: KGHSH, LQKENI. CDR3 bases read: TGTGCCAGCTCGCCCTATACTAGCGGGAGTGATGAC. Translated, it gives CASSPYTSGSDD. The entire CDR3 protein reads CASSPYTSGSDDYTF. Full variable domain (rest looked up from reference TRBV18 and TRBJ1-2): NAGVMQNPRHLVRRRGQEARLRCSPMKGHSHVYWYRQLPEEGLKFMVYLQKENIIDESGMPKERFSAEFPKEGPSILRIQQVVRGDSAAYFCASSPYTSGSDDYTFGSGTRLTVV.

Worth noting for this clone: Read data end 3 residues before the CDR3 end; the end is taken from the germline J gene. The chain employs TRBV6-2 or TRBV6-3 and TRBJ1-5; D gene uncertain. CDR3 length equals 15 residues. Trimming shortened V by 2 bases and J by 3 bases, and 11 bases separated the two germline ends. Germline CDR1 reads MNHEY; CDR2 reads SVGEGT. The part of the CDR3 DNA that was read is TGTGCCAGCAGTTACCCCCAGGTTGACAATCAGCCC. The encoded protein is CASSYPQVDNQP. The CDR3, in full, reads CASSYPQVDNQPQHF.

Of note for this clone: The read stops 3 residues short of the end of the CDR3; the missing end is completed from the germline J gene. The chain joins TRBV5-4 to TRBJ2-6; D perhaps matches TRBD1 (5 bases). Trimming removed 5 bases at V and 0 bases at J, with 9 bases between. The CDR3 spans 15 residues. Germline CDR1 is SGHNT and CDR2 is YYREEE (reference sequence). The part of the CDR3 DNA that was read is TGTGCCAGCAGAGACAGTAGCTCTGGGGCCAACGTC. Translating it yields CASRDSSSGANV. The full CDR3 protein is CASRDSSSGANVLTF.

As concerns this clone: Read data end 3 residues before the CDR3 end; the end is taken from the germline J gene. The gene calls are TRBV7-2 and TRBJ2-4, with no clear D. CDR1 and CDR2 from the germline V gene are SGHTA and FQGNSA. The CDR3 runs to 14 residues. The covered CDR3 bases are TGTGCCAGCAGCTTAGATTACAGTGGCTATGGT. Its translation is CASSLDYSGYG. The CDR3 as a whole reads CASSLDYSGYGQYF.

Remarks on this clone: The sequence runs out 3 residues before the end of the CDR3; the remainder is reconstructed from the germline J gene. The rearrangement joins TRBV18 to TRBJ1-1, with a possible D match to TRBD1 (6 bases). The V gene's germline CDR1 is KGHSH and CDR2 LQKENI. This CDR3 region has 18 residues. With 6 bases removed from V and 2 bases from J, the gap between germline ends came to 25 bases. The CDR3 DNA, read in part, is TGTGCCAGCTCTGGTCTTCCGCCGACAGGCAGCGAAAACACTGAA. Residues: CASSGLPPTGSENTE. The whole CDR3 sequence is CASSGLPPTGSENTEAFF.

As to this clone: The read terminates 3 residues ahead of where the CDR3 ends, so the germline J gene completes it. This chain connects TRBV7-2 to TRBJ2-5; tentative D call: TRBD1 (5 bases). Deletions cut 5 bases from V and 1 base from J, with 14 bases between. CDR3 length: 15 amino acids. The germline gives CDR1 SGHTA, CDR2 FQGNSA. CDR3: CASSRQKEAQETQYF. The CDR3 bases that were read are TGTGCCAGCAGCAGACAGAAGGAAGCCCAAGAGACC.

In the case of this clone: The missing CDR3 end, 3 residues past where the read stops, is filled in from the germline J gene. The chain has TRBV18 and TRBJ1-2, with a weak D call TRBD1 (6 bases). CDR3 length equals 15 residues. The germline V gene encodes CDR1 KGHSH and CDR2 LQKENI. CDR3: CASSPGGGSTDTYTF. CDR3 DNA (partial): TGTGCCAGCTCACCGGGCGGGGGCAGCACAGATACC.